These 23 T cell receptor beta chains were all obtained from the same sample, sequenced in a study of blood T cells in healthy people across ages. The second PCR ran about 6 to 12 cycles with a sample-barcoded 5' primer and J-beta primers. TCRdb ran MiXCR on the 5' RACE reads and lists one entry per CDR3 protein. The repertoire consists of 600,000 to 900,000 distinct CDR3 sequences, with approximately 24% occurring once and the leading ten covering approximately 2.9%. This sample also appeared in a second study, on T cells of mothers and their children.

Sequencing used blood. The receptors derive from a boy aged 5-17 years in good health.

The CDR3 spells CASSSIAGGNNEQFF. The DNA of the CDR3 is TGTGCCAGCAGTTCTATAGCGGGGGGAAACAATGAGCAGTTCTTC. J is TRBJ2-1 and V is TRBV6-6; TRBD2 matches 10 bases. The CDR3 runs to 15 residues. Germline V lookup: CDR1 MNHNY, CDR2 SVGAGI (reference sequence). V shed 4 bases, J shed 5 bases, and the junction held 5 bases outside the gene matches.

The chain combines TRBV6-1 with TRBJ2-5, with D perhaps matching TRBD2 (6 bases). The germline V gene has CDR1 MNHNS and CDR2 SASEGT. CDR3 length: 13 residues. V was shortened by 3 bases and J by 7 bases, with 12 bases between the two germline ends. The CDR3 nucleotides are TGTGCCAGCAGTGACCGGGACTTAGGGACCCAGTACTTC. Protein product: CASSDRDLGTQYF.

This clonotype was counted only a few times. The chain recombines TRBV29-1 with TRBJ1-4; D is unresolved. V shed 5 bases and J shed 0 bases, with 10 bases lying between them. Germline loops: CDR1 SQVTM, CDR2 ANQGSEA. There are 14 residues in the CDR3. The CDR3 sequence is CSVLGVATNEKLFF. CDR3 in DNA: TGCAGCGTTCTTGGGGTTGCAACTAATGAAAAACTGTTTTTT.

This chain joins TRBV7-9 and TRBJ2-7; D gene ambiguous. The CDR3 consists of 13 residues. Germline CDR1 is SEHNR and CDR2 is FQNEAQ (reference sequence). Trimming took off 1 base at V and 5 bases at J, with 9 bases between the two ends. CDR3 protein: CASSLGSGHEQYF. The CDR3 region has the DNA TGTGCCAGCAGCTTAGGGTCGGGTCACGAGCAGTACTTC.

In its sample, this clonotype was seen once. This chain uses TRBV20-1 with TRBJ2-5; TRBD2 aligns across 8 bases. V gave up 6 bases and J gave up 4 bases; unmatched junction bases: 16. This CDR3 has 16 amino acids. Germline V gene data show CDR1 as DFQATT and CDR2 as SNEGSKA (reference sequence). The CDR3 region has the DNA TGCAGTGCCACCATCCCATTAGCGGGGCCCTTAGAGACCCAGTACTTC. As protein: CSATIPLAGPLETQYF.

This clonotype was detected only once. The V call is TRBV20-1, the J call TRBJ2-5; maybe TRBD1 (6 bases). Germline CDR1 DFQATT, CDR2 SNEGSKA (reference sequence). The CDR3 contains 16 residues. The V gene lost 3 bases and the J gene lost 1 base, with 18 bases spanning the gap. In DNA, the CDR3 is TGCAGTGCTAGTCTTGGGATCGAGACAGGCCAAGAGACCCAGTACTTC. It yields the protein CSASLGIETGQETQYF.

This clonotype was picked up a small number of times. The chain combines TRBV28 with TRBJ1-5; 9 positions agree with TRBD1. CDR3 length: 16 residues. CDR1 and CDR2 from the germline V gene are MDHEN and SYDVKM. The J segment lost 7 bases and the V segment lost 0 bases, leaving 7 bases of the junction unmatched. CDR3 nucleotides: TGTGCCAGCAGTTTATGGGGGACAGGGCAGAAGCAGCCCCAGCATTTT. It specifies CASSLWGTGQKQPQHF.

This clonotype was counted a few times. The V call is TRBV12-3 or TRBV12-4, the J call TRBJ2-5; TRBD2 matches at 8 bases. The J call may be mistaken, given a closer DNA end match to TRBJ2-7. This CDR3 comprises 13 residues. CDR3 sequence: CASRSSGGYEQYF. CDR3 in DNA: TGTGCCAGCAGATCGAGCGGGGGCTACGAGCAGTACTTC.

This rearrangement joins TRBV28 to TRBJ1-2; 7 bases line up with TRBD1. Germline-derived CDR1 and CDR2 are MDHEN and SYDVKM. The CDR3 sequence is 17 residues long. V trimming: 8 bases; J trimming: 5 bases; junction bases outside the gene matches: 20. Here the CDR3 DNA reads TGTGCCAGCGCAAACCGGCGAGAGAGGACAGGAGTATATGGCTACACCTTC. Translating it yields CASANRRERTGVYGYTF.

J is TRBJ1-1 and V is TRBV30, with 9 bases fitting TRBD1. With 4 bases clipped from V and 7 bases from J, the junction kept 16 bases outside the gene matches. Germline V gene lookup returns CDR1 GTSNPN and CDR2 SVGIG (reference sequence). The CDR3 is 16 amino acids. The CDR3 DNA is TGTGCCTGGACTACTACCGAGGGGACAGGGCGGAGTGAAGCTTTCTTT. This codes for CAWTTTEGTGRSEAFF.

This clonotype was seen ten or more times. The chain recombines TRBV7-2 with TRBJ2-7, with TRBD1 matching over 8 bases. The CDR3 loop spans 15 amino acids. Germline CDR1 is SGHTA and CDR2 is FQGNSA. Trimming cost V 5 bases and J 7 bases; bases outside gene matches: 13. As DNA, the CDR3 is TGTGCCAGCAGCACCCGGGACAGGAGGGGCGGTGAGCAGTACTTC. It specifies CASSTRDRRGGEQYF.

This clonotype occurred many times. The chain carries TRBV28 and TRBJ2-1, with 9 bases identical to TRBD1. The CDR3 spans 15 residues. After removal of 5 bases from V and 7 bases from J, the junction contained 9 bases not matched to a gene. Germline V gives CDR1 MDHEN, CDR2 SYDVKM. CDR3 DNA sequence: TGTGCCAGCAGTCCCGGGACAGGGCTAGGAAATGAGCAGTTCTTC. This encodes CASSPGTGLGNEQFF.

The V and J genes are TRBV4-2 and TRBJ2-7; 8 bases are a match to TRBD2. The ends lost 0 bases at V and 6 bases at J; junction bases unmatched: 10. Germline CDR1 and CDR2: LGHNA and YNFKEQ. This CDR3 comprises 16 residues. CDR3 bases: TGTGCCAGCAGCCAAGATGAAACAGCGGGGGTATCCGAGCAGTACTTC. This codes for CASSQDETAGVSEQYF.

A few counts support this clonotype. The genes are TRBV5-1 and TRBJ2-3, with no clear D. The germline V gene encodes CDR1 SGHRS and CDR2 YFSETQ. The CDR3 has 14 residues. V lost 4 bases to trimming and J lost 2 bases, with 11 bases between them. DNA of the CDR3: TGCGCCAGCAGCCCCGGGTCTTACACAGATACGCAGTATTTT. It encodes CASSPGSYTDTQYF.

The rearrangement links TRBV30 to TRBJ2-5; D possibly uses TRBD1 or TRBD2 (5 bases each). The germline V gene has CDR1 GTSNPN and CDR2 SVGIG (reference sequence). With 3 bases removed from V and 5 bases from J, the gap between germline ends came to 19 bases. The CDR3 covers 15 residues. CDR3 sequence: CAWRIGAADGETQYF. The CDR3 bases are TGTGCCTGGAGGATCGGGGCAGCGGATGGGGAGACCCAGTACTTC. Full variable domain (rest looked up from reference TRBV30 and TRBJ2-5): SQTIHQWPATLVQPVGSPLSLECTVEGTSNPNLYWYRQAAGRGLQLLFYSVGIGQISSEVPQNLSASRPQDRQFILSSKKLLLSDSGFYLCAWRIGAADGETQYFGPGTRLLVL.

This clonotype turned up a few times. The V call is TRBV5-1, the J call TRBJ2-2; D call uncertain. CDR1 and CDR2 (germline): SGHRS, YFSETQ. The CDR3 has 16 residues. V shed 4 bases and J shed 4 bases, with 17 bases lying between them. CDR3 amino acids: CASSQSPALSTGELFF. DNA for the CDR3: TGCGCCAGCAGCCAGAGTCCCGCGCTGAGCACCGGGGAGCTGTTTTTT.

This clonotype has a handful of counts. The rearrangement uses TRBV7-2 and TRBJ2-5, with D perhaps matching TRBD1 (5 bases). Trimming removed 5 bases at V and 5 bases at J, with 18 bases between. From germline, CDR1 is SGHTA and CDR2 FQGNSA. CDR3 length: 15 residues. CDR3 bases: TGTGCCAGCAGCGCCGGATCAGGGCGTGGTGAGACCCAGTACTTC. It specifies CASSAGSGRGETQYF.

This clonotype was counted only a few times. This sequence joins TRBV20-1 and TRBJ2-1; 12 nucleotides line up with TRBD2. The CDR3 has 15 residues. CDR1 and CDR2 from the germline V gene are DFQATT and SNEGSKA (reference sequence). Germline trimming cut 3 bases from V and 4 bases from J; bases unmatched to any gene: 4. The CDR3 DNA reads as TGCAGTGCTAGGGCTAGCGGGGGGGTATACAATGAGCAGTTCTTC. It is translated as CSARASGGVYNEQFF.

This clonotype was seen a few times. The rearrangement joins TRBV29-1 to TRBJ2-7; TRBD1 matches 9 bases. Germline V lookup: CDR1 SQVTM, CDR2 ANQGSEA. V lost 1 base to trimming and J lost 2 bases; unmatched junction nucleotides: 0. CDR3 length: 13 amino acids. The CDR3 reads CSVEGTGAYEQYF. As DNA, the CDR3 is TGCAGCGTTGAAGGGACAGGGGCCTACGAGCAGTACTTC.

The chain is built from TRBV6-5 and TRBJ1-2; TRBD1 is a possible D gene (5 bases). V lost 6 bases, J lost 4 bases, and 12 bases lay in between. Germline V gene lookup returns CDR1 MNHEY and CDR2 SVGAGI. The CDR3 loop spans 13 amino acids. This chain's CDR3 is CASSPSGAYGYTF. The DNA for the CDR3 is TGTGCCAGCAGCCCTTCCGGGGCCTATGGCTACACCTTC.

This chain links TRBV29-1 with TRBJ2-3; no reliable D call. Germline V gene lookup returns CDR1 SQVTM and CDR2 ANQGSEA. The CDR3 extends over 16 amino acids. V lost 5 bases and J lost 0, with 18 bases in between. CDR3: CSVQRPRSLSTDTQYF. DNA of the CDR3: TGCAGCGTTCAGCGTCCGCGAAGCTTAAGCACAGATACGCAGTATTTT.

This clonotype was picked up a small number of times. The genes are TRBV2 and TRBJ1-3; D is ambiguous. Germline V lookup: CDR1 SNHLY, CDR2 FYNNEI. The CDR3 totals 15 residues. The V end was cut by 9 bases, the J end by 0 bases, with 15 bases between. The CDR3, as DNA: TGTGCCAGTGCTGAGACATATCGCTCTGGAAACACCATATATTTT. The encoded protein is CASAETYRSGNTIYF.

This clonotype was found a few times. The J gene is TRBJ2-7, the V gene TRBV2; D tentatively fits TRBD1 or TRBD2 (5 bases each). The germline V and J ends were trimmed by 7 bases and 0 bases, with 10 bases remaining between them. The CDR3 loop spans 13 amino acids. CDR1 and CDR2 from the germline V gene are SNHLY and FYNNEI. In DNA, the CDR3 is TGTGCCAGCATGAGGGGACCCTCCTACGAGCAGTACTTC. Protein product: CASMRGPSYEQYF.